This TCR beta chain was captured by sequencing in a study of post-analysis software for immune sequencing data. Overall study findings and caveats: Compared with controls, patients had more of about five TRBV segments, including TRBV5-6, TRBV5-1 and TRBV20-1.

The CDR3 has 14 amino acids. Germline assignment: CDR1 MRHNA and CDR2 SNTAGT. The V and J ends lost 0 bases and 5 bases respectively, with 7 bases between them. TCR beta cDNA libraries included unique molecular identifiers. TCRdb redid the calling of the PCR reads with MiXCR, one entry per CDR3 protein. In the table there are under 900,000 distinct CDR3 sequences, approximately 50% of which are singletons. About this clonotype: Its specificity is unknown.

The sample comprised blood. The rearrangement uses TRBV6-4 and TRBJ2-2; D ambiguous. The sequence came from a girl under 18 with multiple sclerosis. CDR3 coding DNA: TGTGCCAGCAGTGACTCGATGACTACCGGGGAGCTGTTTTTT. This encodes CASSDSMTTGELFF.